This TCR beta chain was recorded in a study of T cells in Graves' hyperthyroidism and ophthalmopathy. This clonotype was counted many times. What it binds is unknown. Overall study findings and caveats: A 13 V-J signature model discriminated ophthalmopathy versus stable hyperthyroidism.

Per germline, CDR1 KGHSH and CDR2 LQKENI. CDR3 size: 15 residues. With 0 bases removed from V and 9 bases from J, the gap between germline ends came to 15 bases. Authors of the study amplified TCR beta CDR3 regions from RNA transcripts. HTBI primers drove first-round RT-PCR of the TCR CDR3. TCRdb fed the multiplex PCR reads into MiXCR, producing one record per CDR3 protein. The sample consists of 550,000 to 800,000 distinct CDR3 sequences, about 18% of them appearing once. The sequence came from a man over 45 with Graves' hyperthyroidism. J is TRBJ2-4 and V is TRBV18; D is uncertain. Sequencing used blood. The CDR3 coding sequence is TGTGCCAGCTCACCACCGGGAACCTCCCTAGGCATTCAGTACTTC. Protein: CASSPPGTSLGIQYF.